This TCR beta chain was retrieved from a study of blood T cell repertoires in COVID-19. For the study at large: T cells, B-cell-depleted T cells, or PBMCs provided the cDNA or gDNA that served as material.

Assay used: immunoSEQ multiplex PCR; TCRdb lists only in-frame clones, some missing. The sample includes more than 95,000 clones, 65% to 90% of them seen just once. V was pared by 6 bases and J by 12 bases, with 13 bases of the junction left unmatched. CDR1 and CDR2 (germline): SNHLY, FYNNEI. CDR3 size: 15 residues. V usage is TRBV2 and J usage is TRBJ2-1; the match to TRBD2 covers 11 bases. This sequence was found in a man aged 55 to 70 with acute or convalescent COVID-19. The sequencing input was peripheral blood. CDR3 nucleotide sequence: TGTGCCAGCAGCGCGACTAGCGGGAACATACAAGGGCAGTTCTTC. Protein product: CASSATSGNIQGQFF.